These 7 T cell receptor beta chains came from one sample sequenced in a study of neurological immune-mediated disorders. TCRdb itself ran the 5' RACE reads through MiXCR, one entry per CDR3 protein. The repertoire holds tens of thousands of distinct CDR3 sequences, about 5.5% seen once, with 2.2% in the top ten. What was sequenced was PBMCs. These receptors were collected from a woman aged 25 to 39 with multiple sclerosis.

This clonotype showed up many times. This sequence joins TRBV14 and TRBJ1-1, with unresolved D. The CDR3 is 13 amino acids. V lost 3 bases, J lost 0 bases, and 5 bases lay in between. The V gene's germline CDR1 is SGHDN and CDR2 FVKESK. The CDR3 nucleotides are TGTGCCAGCAGCCATTACTTGAACACTGAAGCTTTCTTT. Encoded protein: CASSHYLNTEAFF.

The gene calls are TRBV5-1 and TRBJ2-1, with TRBD1 identical over 8 bases. The CDR3 spans 18 residues. The trim removed 0 bases at V and 0 bases at J, leaving 8 bases unmatched. Germline values: CDR1 SGHRS, CDR2 YFSETQ. CDR3 amino acids: CASSLATGGGSSYNEQFF. CDR3 in DNA: TGCGCCAGCAGCTTGGCCACAGGGGGAGGAAGCTCCTACAATGAGCAGTTCTTC.

This clonotype has ten or more counts. V is TRBV6-5 and J is TRBJ1-2, with D perhaps TRBD1 (6 bases). The CDR3 length is 14 residues. With 6 bases removed from V and 5 bases from J, the gap between germline ends came to 16 bases. Germline values: CDR1 MNHEY, CDR2 SVGAGI. CDR3 DNA sequence: TGTGCCAGCAGCCCTTCGGACAGCCTATATGGCTACACCTTC. Its protein product is CASSPSDSLYGYTF.

The V call is TRBV6-6, the J call TRBJ1-1; TRBD1 matches 7 bases. Losses at the gene ends were 1 base for V and 1 base for J; bases not matched to a gene: 6. Per the germline V gene, CDR1 is MNHNY and CDR2 is SVGAGI (reference sequence). This CDR3 contains 16 residues. The CDR3 loop reads CASSYLGGAENTEAFF. Here the CDR3 DNA reads TGTGCCAGCAGTTACTTAGGGGGCGCAGAGAACACTGAAGCTTTCTTT.

This clonotype was picked up many times. V usage is TRBV20-1 and J usage is TRBJ1-1; 7 bases fit TRBD1. Germline CDR1 and CDR2: DFQATT and SNEGSKA (reference sequence). J was trimmed by 1 base and V by 6 bases; bases with no gene match: 8. The CDR3 runs to 14 residues. CDR3 in DNA: TGCAGTGCCCGAAAGGGGGCTTCGAACACTGAAGCTTTCTTT. It specifies CSARKGASNTEAFF.

At least ten counts were recorded for this clonotype. This sequence joins TRBV20-1 and TRBJ1-2; D is perhaps TRBD1 (5 bases). Looked up from germline, CDR1 is DFQATT and CDR2 is SNEGSKA (reference sequence). The CDR3 is 13 amino acids. Trimming pared 6 bases from V and 2 bases from J, leaving 13 bases between. The CDR3 region has the DNA TGCAGTGCCCTTCCAAGGGGCAACTATGGCTACACCTTC. It yields the protein CSALPRGNYGYTF.

This clonotype has ten or more counts. The V call is TRBV24-1, the J call TRBJ2-1; TRBD2 aligns across 10 bases. Germline V gene lookup returns CDR1 KGHDR and CDR2 SFDVKD. Germline trimming cut 4 bases from V and 1 base from J; bases unmatched to any gene: 3. The CDR3 extends over 16 amino acids. The CDR3 loop reads CATSDWTSGSYNEQFF. In DNA form, the CDR3 reads TGTGCCACCAGTGACTGGACTAGCGGATCCTACAATGAGCAGTTCTTC.